Described below is a single TCR beta chain sequence and its context. This clone's antigen is unknown. It has no much larger one-base neighbor in the sample; base qualities were not kept. These data belong to a study of CD8 T cells in ankylosing spondylitis (dated by TCRdb to about 2017). Context from the whole study: To find TCR variants linked to disease, the study profiled T cell receptor beta repertoires in ankylosing spondylitis patients and healthy donors. In total, the full study cohort was made up of some 100 healthy donors and about two dozen ankylosing spondylitis patients. Samples of peripheral blood were taken, and for ankylosing spondylitis patients, synovial fluid was collected as well. Results the study describes overall, beyond this receptor: A TCR beta motif of seven or eight highly homologous amino acid variants appeared characteristic of blood from ankylosing spondylitis patients. A CD8+ phenotype was shown by the disease-linked clones, which were found at relatively low frequencies in peripheral blood. The disease-linked clones were reported to be significantly enriched in matched synovial fluid samples from ankylosing spondylitis patients. Some of the motif variants had been reported before in the synovial fluid and blood of reactive arthritis patients, a finding that suggests common disease-initiation mechanisms.

V loses 5 bases, J loses 5 bases, and the germline ends lie 9 bases apart. From cysteine to phenylalanine, the CDR3 is 12 amino acids long. Left in the record is the CDR3 DNA by itself, 36 bases read in frame from the first base. The germline V gene specifies SGHAT as CDR1 and FQNNGV as CDR2. The sequencing machine was an Illumina HiSeq 2500. Quantitative 5'-RACE with molecular barcodes was used to prepare TCR beta libraries. Processing in the source paper ran as follows. To identify disease-linked TCR variants, a new computational method was used, one built on a probabilistic model of VDJ rearrangement. In-frame beta chains were kept once TCRdb had trimmed the public reads at Q25 with fastp and called clones with MiXCR. Each CDR3 protein gets just one entry, which takes the most common genes and DNA from the rows behind it. TCRdb's processing, not the authors', yielded these V and J calls. The sample has 220,000 or so distinct CDR3 sequences on record, roughly a tenth of them singletons. 20% to 25% of the sample rests with the top ten.

The receptor's source is a male donor with ankylosing spondylitis or in good health (not recorded which). The rearrangement joined TRBV11-2 to TRBJ2-5; the best D guess is TRBD1, with 5 bases matching. Sequencing used blood, either unsorted or a sorted T cell fraction (not recorded which). The DNA is TGTGCCAGCAGCGGGGCGTGGGAGACCCAGTACTTC. Protein translation: CASSGAWETQYF.